This TCR beta chain derives from a study of vaccination effects on CD4 cells after COVID-19. Study observations and caveats: There were few convalescent patients in the study and no early post-infection timepoints. Pronounced clonal contraction occurred in clones induced by infection and by vaccine late after vaccination.

CD4+ T cells specific for antigen were expanded with viral peptide pools by the ViraFEST assay before sequencing. Cultured cells yielded isolated CD4+ T cells after 10 days. By PCR, the person was confirmed to have had SARS-CoV-2 infection between March and December 2020. Every well housed more than 1.5 million PBMC, which grew in culture alongside roughly 10 IU/ml IL-2 and roughly 9.9 ug/ml peptides. An HIV-1 Nef peptide pool served as the negative control culture. On this clone: What it binds is not known.

This CDR3 comprises 13 residues. V shed 7 bases, J shed 8 bases, and the junction held 5 bases outside the gene matches. Germline CDR1 LNHDA, CDR2 SQIVND (reference sequence). Profiled with immunoSEQ multiplex PCR; TCRdb holds only in-frame clones, not every one. This table holds approximately 70,000 clones, more than 65% found once. Sequencing was performed on CD4+ T cells from PBMCs cultured with HIV peptides, taken before COVID-19 vaccination. Noted subset: HIV-1 Nef peptide pool negative control/reference culture. The gene calls are TRBV19 and TRBJ1-6; 7 bases fit TRBD1. This TCR came from a human donor who had a prior SARS-CoV-2 infection. The chain's CDR3 is CASNQGGDSPLHF. DNA for the CDR3: TGTGCCAGTAATCAGGGGGGAGATTCACCCCTCCACTTT.